The 23 T cell receptor beta chains given below trace back to one sample, sequenced in a study of cytomegalovirus exposure and HLA in healthy donors. 60 Vbeta and 13 Jbeta primers were used in PCR. Sequenced by immunoSEQ multiplex PCR; TCRdb stores in-frame clones only, minus some. The table includes 150,000 to 200,000 clones, approximately 79% detected once. The material sequenced was PBMCs. The receptors shown here come from a man aged 35-49 years in good health and CMV-seropositive.

The V call is TRBV4-3, the J call TRBJ1-6; D is unresolved. V was pared by 0 bases and J by 4 bases, with 7 bases between. This CDR3 is 15 amino acids long. Germline lookup yields CDR1 LGHNA and CDR2 YSLEER. CDR3 sequence: CASSQDRVYNSPLHF. The CDR3 nucleotides are TGCGCCAGCAGCCAAGATCGGGTTTATAATTCACCCCTCCACTTT.

The rearrangement links TRBV9 to TRBJ1-1; unclear D gene. CDR3 length: 15 amino acids. V was clipped by 3 bases and J by 2 bases, with 14 bases between them. The V gene's germline CDR1 is SGDLS and CDR2 YYNGEE. CDR3 DNA: TGTGCCAGCAGCGCCGGGAGCTTAGGAAACACTGAAGCTTTCTTT. It translates to CASSAGSLGNTEAFF.

V and J are TRBV7-2 and TRBJ1-2; a possible D gene is TRBD1 (5 bases). CDR1 and CDR2 (germline): SGHTA, FQGNSA. This CDR3 is 15 amino acids long. Deletions cut 5 bases from V and 7 bases from J, with 20 bases between. The CDR3 nucleotides are TGTGCCAGCAGCGGCCGACAGCGACTTATGAGTGGCTACACCTTC. Translated, it gives CASSGRQRLMSGYTF.

V gene TRBV7-2 combines with J gene TRBJ1-4; tentatively, D is TRBD1 (6 bases). The CDR3 sequence is 15 residues long. Trimming removed 5 bases from V and 6 bases from J, with 16 bases in between. Germline V gene sequence: CDR1 SGHTA, CDR2 FQGNSA. The CDR3: CASSPGARPHEKLFF. The CDR3 coding sequence is TGTGCCAGCAGCCCAGGGGCCCGACCCCATGAAAAACTGTTTTTT.

The chain recombines TRBV6-1 with TRBJ2-6; D is perhaps TRBD2 (6 bases). Trimming took 2 bases from V and 2 from J, leaving 16 bases between them. The CDR3 length is 18 residues. In germline, CDR1 is MNHNS, CDR2 SASEGT. The CDR3 sequence: CASSERDSAYPGANVLTF. CDR3 DNA sequence: TGTGCCAGCAGTGAAAGGGACTCTGCATACCCTGGGGCCAACGTCCTGACTTTC.

This chain links TRBV7-2 with TRBJ2-2; D is uncertain. CDR1 SGHTA and CDR2 FQGNSA come from the germline V gene. The CDR3 loop spans 12 amino acids. V was trimmed by 6 bases and J by 1 base, leaving 3 bases between them. DNA of the CDR3: TGTGCCAGCAGACTGAACACCGGGGAGCTGTTTTTT. The encoded protein is CASRLNTGELFF. Complete variable domain (other parts from reference TRBV7-2 and TRBJ2-2): GAGVSQSPSNKVTEKGKDVELRCDPISGHTALYWYRQSLGQGLEFLIYFQGNSAPDKSGLPSDRFSAERTGGSVSTLTIQRTQQEDSAVYLCASRLNTGELFFGEGSRLTVL.

The rearrangement links TRBV27 to TRBJ2-1, with TRBD2 as a possible D gene (6 bases). Germline CDR1 reads MNHEY; CDR2 reads SMNVEV (reference sequence). The CDR3 length is 15 residues. Trimming pared 6 bases from V and 0 bases from J, leaving 12 bases between. For the CDR3, the DNA is TGTGCCAGCAGCCCTCGGAGGGGCTCCTACAATGAGCAGTTCTTC. This sequence encodes CASSPRRGSYNEQFF.

V usage is TRBV9 and J usage is TRBJ1-2; 9 bases are shared with TRBD1. J gave up 4 bases and V 4 bases, and 2 bases lay outside the gene matches. The V gene's germline CDR1 is SGDLS and CDR2 YYNGEE. This CDR3 spans 13 amino acids. The CDR3 protein is CASSPTGGYGYTF. The CDR3 nucleotides read TGTGCCAGCAGCCCGACAGGGGGCTATGGCTACACCTTC.

The rearrangement uses TRBV6-5 and TRBJ1-2; D possibly corresponds to TRBD1 (5 bases). Deletions cut 0 bases from V and 8 bases from J, with 16 bases between. In germline, CDR1 is MNHEY, CDR2 SVGAGI. This CDR3 has 15 residues. CDR3 coding DNA: TGTGCCAGCAGTTACTCGCAGGGCCTTGGAGCAGGCTACACCTTC. Translated, it gives CASSYSQGLGAGYTF.

The chain recombines TRBV19 with TRBJ2-3; perhaps TRBD2 as D (6 bases). CDR1 LNHDA and CDR2 SQIVND come from the germline V gene (reference sequence). Trimming left V 3 bases short and J 3 bases short, with 7 bases between. The CDR3 has 13 residues. The CDR3 DNA follows: TGTGCCAGTAGTATTGGGGGGACAGATACGCAGTATTTT. This encodes CASSIGGTDTQYF.

This clone was counted a few times. The chain couples TRBV7-2 to TRBJ1-5, with 7 bases identical to TRBD1. The V gene's germline CDR1 is SGHTA and CDR2 FQGNSA. This CDR3 is 15 amino acids long. Unmatched junction bases numbered 7, after V lost 1 base and J lost 7 bases. In DNA form, the CDR3 reads TGTGCCAGCAGCTTAGGGACAGGAACGGGCCAGCCCCAGCATTTT. This translates into CASSLGTGTGQPQHF. The full variable domain, in which reference TRBV7-2 and TRBJ1-5 provide the parts outside the CDR3, is GAGVSQSPSNKVTEKGKDVELRCDPISGHTALYWYRQSLGQGLEFLIYFQGNSAPDKSGLPSDRFSAERTGGSVSTLTIQRTQQEDSAVYLCASSLGTGTGQPQHFGDGTRLSIL.

This chain links TRBV7-2 with TRBJ1-5; D perhaps matches TRBD1 (5 bases). Germline loops: CDR1 SGHTA, CDR2 FQGNSA. This CDR3 region has 12 residues. Trimming stripped 3 bases from V and 7 bases from J, with 7 bases between. This CDR3 reads CASSFQGQPQHF. CDR3 nucleotides: TGTGCCAGCAGCTTCCAGGGACAGCCCCAGCATTTT. The whole variable domain, filled in from reference TRBV7-2 and TRBJ1-5, reads GAGVSQSPSNKVTEKGKDVELRCDPISGHTALYWYRQSLGQGLEFLIYFQGNSAPDKSGLPSDRFSAERTGGSVSTLTIQRTQQEDSAVYLCASSFQGQPQHFGDGTRLSIL.

This chain joins TRBV5-6 and TRBJ1-2; tentative D call: TRBD1 (5 bases). The CDR3 is made up of 14 amino acids. V was cut by 0 bases and J by 6 bases, with 12 bases left in between. Germline loops: CDR1 SGHDT, CDR2 YYEEEE. The CDR3 nucleotides are TGTGCCAGCAGCTTGGCTCTAGGAGGGGATGGCTACACCTTC. Translating it yields CASSLALGGDGYTF. Complete variable domain (other parts from reference TRBV5-6 and TRBJ1-2): DAGVTQSPTHLIKTRGQQVTLRCSPKSGHDTVSWYQQALGQGPQFIFQYYEEEERQRGNFPDRFSGHQFPNYSSELNVNALLLGDSALYLCASSLALGGDGYTFGSGTRLTVV.

The genes are TRBV5-4 and TRBJ1-1; 12 positions match TRBD1. CDR1 and CDR2 from the germline V gene are SGHNT and YYREEE (reference sequence). This CDR3 region has 17 residues. J lost 5 bases, V lost 4 bases, and 12 bases had no gene match. CDR3 nucleotide sequence: TGTGCCAGCAGCGGGGGACAGGGGGCTGCATTGGGAACTGAAGCTTTCTTT. Encoded protein: CASSGGQGAALGTEAFF.

The chain employs TRBV7-8 and TRBJ1-5, with TRBD1 matching 7 bases. This CDR3 has 17 residues. The germline V gene encodes CDR1 SGHVS and CDR2 FQNEAQ. Losses at the gene ends were 5 bases for V and 2 bases for J; bases not matched to a gene: 12. The CDR3 coding sequence is TGTGCCAGCAGCGGGGACAGAGTATTCGCGGGCAATCAGCCCCAGCATTTT. It codes for CASSGDRVFAGNQPQHF.

This chain joins TRBV29-1 and TRBJ2-5; 8 nucleotides line up with TRBD2. The J segment lost 4 bases and the V segment lost 7 bases, leaving 5 bases of the junction unmatched. CDR1 and CDR2 from the germline V gene are SQVTM and ANQGSEA. The CDR3 loop spans 12 amino acids. The CDR3 bases are TGCAGCGCCTCGCGGGGGGCAGAGACCCAGTACTTC. Translated: CSASRGAETQYF.

This chain connects TRBV14 to TRBJ2-7, with TRBD2 matching 7 bases. The germline gives CDR1 SGHDN, CDR2 FVKESK. The V segment lost 4 bases and the J segment 3 bases; nucleotides outside the gene matches: 12. The CDR3 covers 16 residues. In nucleotides, the CDR3 is TGTGCCAGCAGCCGCTTGAACAGGACTAGAATCTACGAGCAGTACTTC. Translation: CASSRLNRTRIYEQYF. The full variable domain, rest sourced from reference TRBV14 and TRBJ2-7, is EAGVTQFPSHSVIEKGQTVTLRCDPISGHDNLYWYRRVMGKEIKFLLHFVKESKQDESGMPNNRFLAERTGGTYSTLKVQPAELEDSGVYFCASSRLNRTRIYEQYFGPGTRLTVT.

This clone was observed a single time. The CDR3 protein is CASSEQGGETQYF. CDR3 nucleotides: TGTGCCAGCAGTGAGCAGGGGGGAGAGACCCAGTACTTC. V usage is TRBV6-1 and J usage is TRBJ2-5; TRBD1 might be the D (7 bases). There are 13 residues in the CDR3. Per germline, CDR1 MNHNS and CDR2 SASEGT. V was shortened by 3 bases and J by 4 bases, with 9 bases between the two germline ends.

V usage is TRBV2 and J usage is TRBJ1-2; D is possibly TRBD1 (5 bases). Germline V gene sequence: CDR1 SNHLY, CDR2 FYNNEI. The CDR3 sequence is 15 residues long. V gave up 1 base and J gave up 8 bases, with 17 bases separating them. The CDR3, as DNA: TGTGCCAGCAGTGAAGTTCGAACCGTCCCAGGGGGCTACACCTTC. It translates to CASSEVRTVPGGYTF.

CDR3 DNA: TGTGCCAGCAGTTACTCCAACGGTGAGCAGTTCTTC. It translates to CASSYSNGEQFF. The chain employs TRBV6-6 and TRBJ2-1; D remains ambiguous. CDR3 size: 12 residues. The V end was cut by 0 bases, the J end by 9 bases, with 6 bases between. CDR1 and CDR2 (germline): MNHNY, SVGAGI (reference sequence).

V is TRBV6-5 and J is TRBJ2-5; 7 bases line up with TRBD1. CDR1 is MNHEY and CDR2 is SVGAGI in the germline V gene. After removal of 6 bases from V and 5 bases from J, the junction contained 3 bases not matched to a gene. This CDR3 has 12 residues. The CDR3 DNA reads as TGTGCCAGCAGGGGACAGCAGGAGACCCAGTACTTC. It encodes CASRGQQETQYF.

The chain joins TRBV7-9 to TRBJ2-1, with 7 nucleotides matching TRBD1. From germline, CDR1 is SEHNR and CDR2 FQNEAQ (reference sequence). The V gene end was trimmed by 4 bases and the J gene end by 2 bases; junction bases not matched to a gene: 2. This CDR3 contains 14 residues. As DNA, the CDR3 is TGTGCCAGCAGCTCACAGGGGACCTACAATGAGCAGTTCTTC. Protein product: CASSSQGTYNEQFF.

V usage is TRBV9 and J usage is TRBJ1-2; 7 nucleotides agree with TRBD1. The CDR3 covers 15 residues. Trimming removed 0 bases from V and 4 bases from J; junction bases left unmatched: 6. Looked up from germline, CDR1 is SGDLS and CDR2 is YYNGEE. CDR3 in DNA: TGTGCCAGCAGCGTAGGGACAGGAACCTTCTATGGCTACACCTTC. Translated: CASSVGTGTFYGYTF.